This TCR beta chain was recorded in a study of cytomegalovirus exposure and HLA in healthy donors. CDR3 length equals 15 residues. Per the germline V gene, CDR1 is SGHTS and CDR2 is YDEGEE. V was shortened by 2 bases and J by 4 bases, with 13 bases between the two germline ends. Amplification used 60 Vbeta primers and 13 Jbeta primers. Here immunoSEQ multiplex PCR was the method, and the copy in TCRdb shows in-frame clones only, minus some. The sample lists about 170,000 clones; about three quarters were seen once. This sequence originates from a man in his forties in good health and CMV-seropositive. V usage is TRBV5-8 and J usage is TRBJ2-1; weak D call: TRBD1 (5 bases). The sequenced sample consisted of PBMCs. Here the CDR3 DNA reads TGTGCCAGCAGCTTAGCAGGGTGGGCATACAATGAGCAGTTCTTC. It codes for CASSLAGWAYNEQFF.